This T cell receptor beta chain was captured by sequencing in a study of T cells in Graves' hyperthyroidism and ophthalmopathy (dated by TCRdb to about 2019). With respect to the entire study: Peripheral blood samples were taken at initial diagnosis, before any treatment was given. In addition, the study compared T-cell repertoires in thyroid tissue and in blood from six Graves' hyperthyroidism patients. TCR V-J signatures able to tell the groups apart were searched for in a discovery cohort of more than 90 patients, of whom 43 had Graves' ophthalmopathy and under 65 had stable Graves' hyperthyroidism. An independent validation cohort of 18 to 20 hyperthyroidism patients and roughly 16 patients who later progressed to ophthalmopathy tested prospective prediction of ophthalmopathy. After sampling, hyperthyroidism patients received methimazole starting at 30 mg daily, and ophthalmopathy patients received high-dose intravenous methylprednisolone. For training and testing, the approximately 97 patients in the discovery cohort were randomly divided in a 7:3 ratio. TCR Vbeta CDR3 sequencing of 130 to 150 peripheral blood samples (over 40 ophthalmopathy, about 74 hyperthyroidism and around 17 progressor patients) is reported in the paper.

The TCR beta CDR3 regions were amplified from RNA transcripts. For the first round of RT-PCR on the TCR CDR3, the HTBI primer set was used together with the Qiagen OneStep RT-PCR kit. The libraries were constructed in a second round of multiplex PCR and then size-selected and purified. Libraries were sequenced paired-end with 100 bp reads on an Illumina HiSeq2000. Regarding the original processing steps: Raw data were processed with SOAPnuke, discarding reads with adapters, uncalled bases, mean Phred below 15, or no exact constant-primer or identifier match. High-quality paired reads were merged using COPE v1.2.5, and each unique nucleotide sequence was defined as a clonotype. MiTCR v1.1 was used to align clonotypes to the IMGT TRBV, TRBD and TRBJ reference segments. Only V-J combinations with frequency above 0.0001, covering about 99% of repertoires, were analysed. The TCS score was defined as F50 (clonal expansion) divided by E x V (chaos), with BLOSUM62-based TCRdist calculated between CDR3 peptides within each V-J. Welch's t-statistics and random forest reduced around 510 V-J features to 13, which were used in a naive Bayes classifier (R e1071). Using fastp at Q25 and MiXCR, TCRdb reprocessed the public reads and kept productive beta chains. Identical CDR3 proteins give one entry, which carries the most common genes and DNA. None of the V and J calls come from the authors' own analysis; TCRdb made them. The sample yields hundreds of thousands of distinct CDR3 sequences; about a sixth were counted once. The top ten clones comprise about 45% of the sample.

The germline V gene supplies CDR1 SGHRS and CDR2 YFSETQ. From the cysteine through the phenylalanine, the CDR3 covers 15 amino acids. Here the CDR3 DNA is all that survives: 45 bases in frame from base 1. V and J lose 4 bases and 4 bases, and a span of 17 bases separates them. Graves' hyperthyroidism was defined as stable when no progression to ophthalmopathy occurred over 18 months of follow-up. The hyperthyroidism patients were between 18 and 65 years old and newly diagnosed, with a disease duration of less than 2 months. Any patient with an uncontrolled infection, another autoimmune disease, pregnancy or lactation was excluded. Clinical symptoms, serum thyroxine and TRAb, thyroid ultrasound, and orbital computed tomography formed the basis for the diagnoses. PBMCs were separated from 7.5 to 10 ml of fresh peripheral blood using Ficoll-Paque density gradient centrifugation. Trizol reagent was used to extract total RNA, and RNA quality was then checked on an Agilent 2100 Bioanalyzer.

General findings and caveats noted by the study authors: Sample size was not statistically predetermined, and investigators were not blinded to group allocation. During validation, the model predicted progression to ophthalmopathy a median of around six months ahead of onset, with roughly 65% sensitivity and roughly 75% specificity. Most expanded thyroid clonotypes (frequency above 0.001) were also found in blood, which suggests that blood repertoires may mirror thyroid immune responses. In cross-validation, a model built on a 13 V-J signature told ophthalmopathy apart from stable hyperthyroidism with approximately 90% sensitivity and about 81% specificity, and in testing the same model reached 80%/75%.

Remarks on this clonotype: The clone's antigen remains unknown. The sample holds no much larger clone one base away, and base qualities are not on file.

The sequencing sample was made of blood. This receptor was obtained from a middle-aged man with Graves' hyperthyroidism. The sequence links TRBV5-1 to TRBJ2-5; the D segment cannot be called with confidence. The DNA sequence reads TGCGCCAGCAGCCCCTCGTACGGACCTAGAGAGACCCAGTACTTC. This encodes CASSPSYGPRETQYF.